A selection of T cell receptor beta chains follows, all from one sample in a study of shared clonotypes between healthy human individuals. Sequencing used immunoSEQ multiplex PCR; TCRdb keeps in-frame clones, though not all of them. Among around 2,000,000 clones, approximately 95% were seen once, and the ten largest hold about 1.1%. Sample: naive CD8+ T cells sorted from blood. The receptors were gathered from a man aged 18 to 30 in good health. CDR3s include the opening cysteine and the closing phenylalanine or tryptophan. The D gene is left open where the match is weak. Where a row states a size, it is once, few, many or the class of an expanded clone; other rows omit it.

CDR3: CASSSGLAESSYNEQFF
DNA: TGTGCCAGCAGCTCAGGACTAGCGGAAAGCTCCTACAATGAGCAGTTCTTC
size: NA
V: TRBV7-8
length: 17
D: TRBD2
J: TRBJ2-1

CDR3: CASSKGQGAKNYGYTF
DNA: TGTGCCAGCAGCAAGGGACAGGGGGCGAAGAACTATGGCTACACCTTC
size: once
V: TRBV21-1
length: 16
D: NA
J: TRBJ1-2

CDR3: CAWSGDYTDTQYF
DNA: TGTGCCTGGAGTGGGGACTACACAGATACGCAGTATTTT
size: NA
V: TRBV30
length: 13
D: TRBD2
J: TRBJ2-3

CDR3: CASSPFTGTGAKNEQFF
DNA: TGTGCCAGCAGCCCCTTTACCGGGACAGGGGCCAAAAATGAGCAGTTCTTC
size: NA
V: TRBV7-9
length: 17
D: TRBD1
J: TRBJ2-1

CDR3: CASSQDRAGPADTQYF
DNA: TGCGCCAGCAGCCAAGACAGAGCGGGACCCGCAGATACGCAGTATTTT
size: NA
V: TRBV4-3
length: 16
D: TRBD2
J: TRBJ2-3

CDR3: CASSLVPPGNEQFF
DNA: TGTGCCAGCAGCTTAGTCCCTCCTGGGAATGAGCAGTTCTTC
size: NA
V: TRBV7-3
length: 14
D: NA
J: TRBJ2-1

CDR3: CASSMNREAKNIQYF
DNA: TGTGCCAGTAGTATGAACAGGGAAGCCAAAAACATTCAGTACTTC
size: NA
V: TRBV19
length: 15
D: NA
J: TRBJ2-4

CDR3: CASSFSVTGPKYSTDTQYF
DNA: TGTGCCAGCAGTTTCTCAGTGACAGGGCCCAAATACAGCACAGATACGCAGTATTTT
size: NA
V: TRBV27
length: 19
D: TRBD1
J: TRBJ2-3

CDR3: CASSIREWNTEAFF
DNA: TGTGCCAGTAGTATCCGGGAATGGAACACTGAAGCTTTCTTT
size: NA
V: TRBV19
length: 14
D: NA
J: TRBJ1-1

CDR3: CASSLMQGSEQYF
DNA: TGTGCCAGCAGTTTAATGCAGGGTAGCGAGCAGTACTTC
size: NA
V: TRBV27
length: 13
D: NA
J: TRBJ2-7

CDR3: CASSLLGVNEQFF
DNA: TGCGCCAGCAGCTTGCTCGGAGTCAATGAGCAGTTCTTC
size: NA
V: TRBV5-1
length: 13
D: NA
J: TRBJ2-1

CDR3: CASSRGTPLNTQYF
DNA: TGTGCCAGCAGCCGCGGGACGCCCCTCAATACGCAGTATTTT
size: NA
V: TRBV7-9
length: 14
D: NA
J: TRBJ2-3